The 23 T cell receptor beta chains listed next were all sequenced from one sample in a study of identical twins. TCRdb reanalysed the 5' RACE reads using MiXCR and keeps one entry per CDR3 protein. The sample includes 350,000 or so distinct CDR3 sequences, approximately 8.7% of them seen just once. Sequencing was done on a sample of naive T cells sorted from blood. The receptors stem from a woman aged 45-65 years in good health.

The gene calls are TRBV9 and TRBJ1-2; 8 nucleotides agree with TRBD1. The V and J ends lost 3 bases and 3 bases, in that order; junction bases with no gene match: 10. CDR1 is SGDLS, CDR2 YYNGEE, per germline. The CDR3 is 16 amino acids. This CDR3 reads CASSERTGQGDYGYTF. DNA for the CDR3: TGTGCCAGCAGCGAAAGGACAGGGCAAGGTGACTATGGCTACACCTTC.

CDR3 bases: TGTGCCAGCAGACAGAGATCAGGGAATGAGCAGTTCTTC. Translating gives CASRQRSGNEQFF. V and J are TRBV4-2 and TRBJ2-1; D is perhaps TRBD1 (5 bases). The CDR3 loop spans 13 amino acids. V lost 6 bases to trimming and J lost 7 bases, with 13 bases between them. Germline CDR1 and CDR2: LGHNA and YNFKEQ.

This chain uses TRBV18 with TRBJ2-1; D is ambiguous. The length of the CDR3 is 16 residues. V dropped 1 base and J dropped 3 bases, with 13 bases sitting between them. CDR1 and CDR2 from the germline V gene are KGHSH and LQKENI. The CDR3 is CASSPRPDPIYNEQFF. CDR3 nucleotides: TGTGCCAGCTCACCACGTCCGGATCCGATCTACAATGAGCAGTTCTTC.

This chain connects TRBV15 to TRBJ1-2; no firm D call. This CDR3 has 15 residues. Germline V gives CDR1 LNHNV, CDR2 YYDKDF (reference sequence). V lost 7 bases and J lost 6, with 21 bases in between. The CDR3: CATNTQDRRLDGYTF. The CDR3 DNA reads TGTGCCACCAACACTCAGGACCGCCGTCTGGATGGCTACACCTTC.

At least ten counts were recorded for this clonotype. The CDR3 DNA sequence: TGTGCCAGCAGCTTGGGGGTCAGGACCACTAACTATGGCTACACCTTC. Its protein product is CASSLGVRTTNYGYTF. The V and J genes are TRBV5-6 and TRBJ1-2; D gene unclear. Per germline, CDR1 SGHDT and CDR2 YYEEEE. Trimming took off 0 bases at V and 0 bases at J, with 12 bases between the two ends. The CDR3 has 16 residues.

This chain uses TRBV5-6 with TRBJ1-2; D is unclear. CDR3 size: 13 residues. From germline, CDR1 is SGHDT and CDR2 YYEEEE. Deletions cut 1 base from V and 8 bases from J, with 12 bases between. This CDR3 reads CASSLTGEGGYTF. The CDR3 DNA sequence: TGTGCCAGCAGCTTGACTGGCGAGGGCGGCTACACCTTC. The variable domain in full, with the rest retrieved from reference TRBV5-6 and TRBJ1-2, is DAGVTQSPTHLIKTRGQQVTLRCSPKSGHDTVSWYQQALGQGPQFIFQYYEEEERQRGNFPDRFSGHQFPNYSSELNVNALLLGDSALYLCASSLTGEGGYTFGSGTRLTVV.

The chain employs TRBV5-1 and TRBJ2-5; no definite D call. CDR3 length: 15 residues. The V gene lost 4 bases and the J gene lost 2 bases, with 15 bases spanning the gap. Germline CDR1 and CDR2: SGHRS and YFSETQ. The CDR3 sequence: CASSPRRLWQETQYF. DNA of the CDR3: TGCGCCAGCAGCCCTCGTCGATTGTGGCAAGAGACCCAGTACTTC. The complete variable domain, with remaining parts taken from reference TRBV5-1 and TRBJ2-5, reads KAGVTQTPRYLIKTRGQQVTLSCSPISGHRSVSWYQQTPGQGLQFLFEYFSETQRNKGNFPGRFSGRQFSNSRSEMNVSTLELGDSALYLCASSPRRLWQETQYFGPGTRLLVL.

This clonotype was detected a few times. The rearrangement joins TRBV5-6 to TRBJ1-1, with a tentative D call TRBD1 (6 bases). The germline CDR1 and CDR2 sequences are SGHDT and YYEEEE. V was shortened by 4 bases and J by 5 bases, with 12 bases between the two germline ends. This CDR3 contains 13 residues. For the CDR3, the DNA is TGTGCCAGCAGCCCTACAGGGAGAACTGAAGCTTTCTTT. As protein: CASSPTGRTEAFF.

The CDR3 bases are TGTGCCAGTATCCACGAGACCCAGTACTTC. Translated: CASIHETQYF. This rearrangement joins TRBV19 to TRBJ2-5; D ambiguous. V gave up 7 bases and J gave up 5 bases, with 5 bases separating them. Germline loops: CDR1 LNHDA, CDR2 SQIVND (reference sequence). The CDR3 consists of 10 residues.

The J gene is TRBJ1-1, the V gene TRBV24-1; the match to TRBD1 covers 8 bases. The V gene's germline CDR1 is KGHDR and CDR2 SFDVKD. Unmatched junction bases numbered 10, after V lost 12 bases and J lost 2 bases. The CDR3 totals 14 residues. Written as DNA, the CDR3 is TGTGCCCCAAGGACAGGGCTACTTAACACTGAAGCTTTCTTT. It is translated as CAPRTGLLNTEAFF.

This clonotype was recorded many times. The chain uses TRBV9 and TRBJ2-5; 8 positions agree with TRBD2. This CDR3 is 15 amino acids long. V trimming: 0 bases; J trimming: 4 bases; junction bases outside the gene matches: 5. Germline assignment: CDR1 SGDLS and CDR2 YYNGEE. The CDR3 DNA reads TGTGCCAGCAGCGTAGATAGCGGGAAGGGAGAGACCCAGTACTTC. This sequence encodes CASSVDSGKGETQYF.

This clonotype has at least ten counts. V usage is TRBV7-6 and J usage is TRBJ2-2, with D possibly TRBD2 on 7 matching bases. The CDR3 runs 17 residues. The germline gives CDR1 SGHVS, CDR2 FNYEAQ. Trimming pared 2 bases from V and 0 bases from J, leaving 13 bases between. CDR3 sequence: CASSLRGGSANTGELFF. CDR3 bases: TGTGCCAGCAGCTTAAGGGGGGGCTCTGCGAACACCGGGGAGCTGTTTTTT.

A few counts support this clonotype. V and J are TRBV23-1 and TRBJ2-3; D ambiguous. TRBV23-1 is sorted into the ORF group, with uncertain function. The CDR3 is 12 amino acids. The V gene lost 8 bases and the J gene lost 0 bases, with 6 bases spanning the gap. The CDR3 sequence: CASLQSTDTQYF. The CDR3 region has the DNA TGCGCCAGCCTACAGAGCACAGATACGCAGTATTTT.

In this sample, this clonotype turned up a few times. V gene TRBV5-1 combines with J gene TRBJ1-1; D possibly corresponds to TRBD1 (6 bases). CDR1 is SGHRS, CDR2 YFSETQ, per germline. Deletions cut 1 base from V and 4 bases from J, with 14 bases between. The CDR3 runs to 15 residues. CDR3 bases: TGCGCCAGCAGCTTGCAGGGGAAGGGGCCCACTGAAGCTTTCTTT. It specifies CASSLQGKGPTEAFF.

This clonotype was counted a few times. The rearrangement joins TRBV5-1 to TRBJ2-1; D not certain. Germline V gene sequence: CDR1 SGHRS, CDR2 YFSETQ. Trimming removed 0 bases at V and 8 bases at J, with 12 bases between. CDR3 size: 14 residues. The CDR3 reads CASSLELSLDEQFF. For the CDR3, the DNA is TGCGCCAGCAGCTTGGAACTTAGCTTGGATGAGCAGTTCTTC. The variable domain in full, with the rest retrieved from reference TRBV5-1 and TRBJ2-1, is KAGVTQTPRYLIKTRGQQVTLSCSPISGHRSVSWYQQTPGQGLQFLFEYFSETQRNKGNFPGRFSGRQFSNSRSEMNVSTLELGDSALYLCASSLELSLDEQFFGPGTRLTVL.

The V and J genes are TRBV5-6 and TRBJ1-2; D ambiguous. The germline V and J ends were trimmed by 5 bases and 7 bases, with 21 bases remaining between them. This CDR3 spans 15 amino acids. CDR1 is SGHDT and CDR2 is YYEEEE in the germline V gene. The CDR3 loop is CASRPGFTTGSGYTF. DNA for the CDR3: TGTGCCAGCAGGCCGGGATTCACAACTGGGTCTGGCTACACCTTC.

This clonotype was picked up one time. The chain is built from TRBV6-6 and TRBJ2-2, with 11 bases identical to TRBD2. The V segment lost 4 bases and the J segment 4 bases; nucleotides outside the gene matches: 8. This CDR3 is 17 amino acids long. Germline CDR1 and CDR2: MNHNY and SVGAGI (reference sequence). For the CDR3, the DNA is TGTGCCAGCAGTTCCTTACTAGCGGGAGTGGGCACCGGGGAGCTGTTTTTT. This translates into CASSSLLAGVGTGELFF.

This clonotype was observed a handful of times. V usage is TRBV12-3 or TRBV12-4 and J usage is TRBJ1-1; possible D gene TRBD1, 5 bases. V lost 2 bases and J 1 base, leaving 11 bases between the germline ends. The CDR3 is 15 amino acids. The CDR3 DNA reads as TGTGCCAGCAGTTTAACGGGCAGGGAGAACACTGAAGCTTTCTTT. This codes for CASSLTGRENTEAFF.

A few counts support this clonotype. The chain is built from TRBV12-3 or TRBV12-4 and TRBJ2-7; tentative D call: TRBD1 (6 bases). CDR3 length: 14 residues. With 7 bases removed from V and 1 base from J, the gap between germline ends came to 14 bases. CDR3 sequence: CASKRDTYSYEQYF. The CDR3 DNA sequence: TGTGCCAGCAAAAGGGACACTTATTCCTACGAGCAGTACTTC.

The rearrangement joins TRBV12-3 or TRBV12-4 to TRBJ2-7; 13 bases are shared with TRBD2. The CDR3 spans 16 residues. V was pared by 5 bases and J by 2 bases, with 6 bases of the junction left unmatched. Written as DNA, the CDR3 is TGTGCCAGCAGTGGACGGACTAGCGGGAGCCCCTACGAGCAGTACTTC. Translation gives CASSGRTSGSPYEQYF.

This clonotype came up many times. The chain recombines TRBV5-1 with TRBJ1-5; 7 bases match TRBD1. The CDR3 runs to 14 residues. Trimming took 2 bases from V and 2 from J; bases not matched to a gene: 1. Looked up from germline, CDR1 is SGHRS and CDR2 is YFSETQ. The CDR3 region has the DNA TGCGCCAGCAGCTTAACAGGGGGCAATCAGCCCCAGCATTTT. Residues: CASSLTGGNQPQHF.

The chain carries TRBV21-1 and TRBJ2-4; TRBD1 is taken as the D call from the table, unchecked against the DNA. TRBV21-1 is an annotated pseudogene. CDR3 length: 14 residues. DNA for the CDR3: TGTGCCAGCTGCAAAGCTGACAGAGAAAACATTCAGTACTTC. Translating it yields CASCKADRENIQYF.

This clonotype occurred a few times. DNA of the CDR3: TGTGCCAGCAGTTTTCTGGGCTCTGGCTACAATGAGCAGTTCTTC. Protein: CASSFLGSGYNEQFF. The J gene is TRBJ2-1, the V gene TRBV12-3 or TRBV12-4; D is undetermined. CDR3 size: 15 residues. Trimming removed 3 bases from V and 3 bases from J, with 12 bases in between.